This TCR beta chain came from a study of T cells in Graves' hyperthyroidism and ophthalmopathy. Study-wide points: The model foresaw ophthalmopathy a median around 6 months prior to onset. Patients with ophthalmopathy were separated from those with stable hyperthyroidism by a 13 V-J model.

This clonotype turned up a few times. Its antigen is currently unknown. It was RNA transcripts that yielded the amplified TCR beta CDR3 regions. The HTBI primer set served for first-round RT-PCR of the TCR CDR3. TCRdb re-called the multiplex PCR reads with MiXCR, one entry per CDR3 protein. The sample records about 610,000 distinct CDR3 sequences, 15% to 20% being singletons. There are 13 residues in the CDR3. Germline CDR1 reads SEHNR; CDR2 reads FQNEAQ (reference sequence). The V gene lost 1 base and the J gene lost 1 base, with 5 bases spanning the gap. Ophthalmopathy patients showed a Clinical Activity Score of at least 3, NOSPECS grade of at least 4 and duration under 3 months. Uncontrolled infections, other autoimmune diseases, pregnancy or lactation led to exclusion of patients.

The specimen was blood. This TCR was recovered from a woman in her thirties or forties with Graves' ophthalmopathy. V gene TRBV7-9 combines with J gene TRBJ2-7; no clear D gene. CDR3 amino acids: CASSLDQSYEQYF. CDR3 bases: TGTGCCAGCAGCTTAGACCAATCCTACGAGCAGTACTTC. The full variable domain, in which reference TRBV7-9 and TRBJ2-7 provide the parts outside the CDR3, is DTGVSQNPRHKITKRGQNVTFRCDPISEHNRLYWYRQTLGQGPEFLTYFQNEAQLEKSRLLSDRFSAERPKGSFSTLEIQRTEQGDSAMYLCASSLDQSYEQYFGPGTRLTVT.